One and the same sample provided the 14 T cell receptor beta chains below, sequenced in a study of cytomegalovirus exposure and HLA in healthy donors. Data came from immunoSEQ multiplex PCR; TCRdb stores just in-frame clones and leaves some out. The repertoire holds over 150,000 clones, with about 79% as singletons. Material: PBMCs. The receptors were gathered from a woman aged 30 to 39 in good health and CMV-seropositive.

The CDR3 nucleotides are TGCAGCGTTGAAAACAGGGGAAACATTCAGTACTTC. Its protein product is CSVENRGNIQYF. The rearrangement links TRBV29-1 to TRBJ2-4; 7 nucleotides align to TRBD1. Germline V gene sequence: CDR1 SQVTM, CDR2 ANQGSEA. V shed 2 bases and J 6 bases; nucleotides not matched to a gene: 1. There are 12 residues in the CDR3. Full variable domain (outside the CDR3, taken from reference TRBV29-1 and TRBJ2-4): SAVISQKPSRDICQRGTSLTIQCQVDSQVTMMFWYRQQPGQSLTLIATANQGSEATYESGFVIDKFPISRPNLTFSTLTVSNMSPEDSSIYLCSVENRGNIQYFGAGTRLSVL.

This chain uses TRBV15 with TRBJ2-3; maybe TRBD1 (6 bases). Trimming removed 8 bases at V and 6 bases at J, with 30 bases between. There are 18 residues in the CDR3. Germline CDR1 reads LNHNV; CDR2 reads YYDKDF (reference sequence). For the CDR3, the DNA is TGTGCCACCCGGACGACCCTAGATTCAGGGGAGTCGTGGGATACGCAGTATTTT. Amino acid sequence: CATRTTLDSGESWDTQYF.

This chain uses TRBV2 with TRBJ1-1; D gene ambiguous. Trimming took 7 bases from V and 2 from J, leaving 11 bases between them. The CDR3 is 13 amino acids. CDR1 is SNHLY, CDR2 FYNNEI, per germline. CDR3 region: CASMKEKNTEAFF. DNA of the CDR3: TGTGCCAGCATGAAAGAGAAAAACACTGAAGCTTTCTTT. Drawing the rest from reference TRBV2 and TRBJ1-1, the complete variable domain is EPEVTQTPSHQVTQMGQEVILRCVPISNHLYFYWYRQILGQKVEFLVSFYNNEISEKSEIFDDQFSVERPDGSNFTLKIRSTKLEDSAMYFCASMKEKNTEAFFGQGTRLTVV.

The chain recombines TRBV6-1 with TRBJ2-2, with D possibly matching TRBD2 (6 bases). Germline V CDR1 and CDR2: MNHNS, SASEGT. The CDR3 length is 18 residues. With 1 base removed from V and 4 bases from J, the gap between germline ends came to 19 bases. The DNA of the CDR3 is TGTGCCAGCAGTGAAGTTTTTAGGGGTCGGCGGGGCACCGGGGAGCTGTTTTTT. Amino acid sequence: CASSEVFRGRRGTGELFF.

V gene TRBV28 combines with J gene TRBJ1-2; 8 bases line up with TRBD1. The germline V gene has CDR1 MDHEN and CDR2 SYDVKM. The ends lost 5 bases at V and 0 bases at J; junction bases unmatched: 2. The CDR3 is 14 residues long. The CDR3 sequence is CASSQGQANYGYTF. CDR3 nucleotide sequence: TGTGCCAGCAGTCAGGGACAGGCTAACTATGGCTACACCTTC.

On this clone itself: One end of the junction is discordant with germline, which a read error may explain. V and J are TRBV6-1 and TRBJ1-1; possible D gene TRBD1, 5 bases. This CDR3 spans 13 amino acids. Per the germline V gene, CDR1 is MNHNS and CDR2 is SASEGT. The CDR3 region is CQSRQGRYTEAFF. The CDR3 DNA follows: TGCCAATCTAGGCAGGGTCGTTACACTGAAGCTTTCTTT.

This clone was observed once. This rearrangement joins TRBV5-4 to TRBJ1-2, with 7 bases that match TRBD1. CDR3 length: 15 amino acids. Germline CDR1 SGHNT, CDR2 YYREEE (reference sequence). V trimming: 1 base; J trimming: 4 bases; junction bases outside the gene matches: 7. The DNA of the CDR3 is TGTGCCAGCAGCTTGCACCAGGGGGGCCTCTATGGCTACACCTTC. Its protein is CASSLHQGGLYGYTF.

The chain links TRBV4-1 to TRBJ2-3, with 12 bases matching TRBD2. CDR1 is MGHRA and CDR2 is YSYEKL in the germline V gene. The J segment lost 4 bases and the V segment lost 5 bases, leaving 13 bases of the junction unmatched. CDR3 length equals 18 residues. The CDR3, as DNA: TGCGCCAGCAGCGATCAATACCCGGGACTAGCGGGCCCAGATACGCAGTATTTT. Residues: CASSDQYPGLAGPDTQYF.

CDR3 amino acids: CASSLVAVPYNEQFF. The CDR3 region has the DNA TGTGCCAGCAGCTTAGTAGCGGTTCCCTACAATGAGCAGTTCTTC. This chain connects TRBV7-2 to TRBJ2-1, with D perhaps matching TRBD2 (6 bases). This CDR3 is 15 amino acids long. Per germline, CDR1 SGHTA and CDR2 FQGNSA. The V end lost 1 base, the J end lost 2 bases, and 9 bases lay between the germline ends.

The chain uses TRBV5-1 and TRBJ2-1, with 8 bases that match TRBD1. The germline V gene has CDR1 SGHRS and CDR2 YFSETQ. After removal of 0 bases from V and 10 bases from J, the junction contained 12 bases not matched to a gene. This CDR3 contains 16 residues. CDR3 nucleotide sequence: TGCGCCAGCAGCTTGGCCACCTTTCAGGGGGCGGGAGAGCAGTTCTTC. Encoded protein: CASSLATFQGAGEQFF.

The chain is built from TRBV30 and TRBJ2-4; no clear D gene. V dropped 1 base and J dropped 5 bases, with 6 bases sitting between them. CDR1 is GTSNPN and CDR2 is SVGIG in the germline V gene (reference sequence). This CDR3 spans 12 amino acids. DNA for the CDR3: TGTGCCTGGAGTGGGGCAGAAAACATTCAGTACTTC. Amino acids: CAWSGAENIQYF.

The genes are TRBV7-9 and TRBJ2-2; 14 bases align to TRBD2. Unmatched junction bases numbered 7, after V lost 5 bases and J lost 5 bases. Looked up from germline, CDR1 is SEHNR and CDR2 is FQNEAQ (reference sequence). CDR3 length: 17 amino acids. This chain's CDR3 is CASSQGLAGVLTGELFF. CDR3 DNA sequence: TGTGCCAGCAGCCAGGGACTAGCGGGAGTGCTTACCGGGGAGCTGTTTTTT.

V gene TRBV5-1 combines with J gene TRBJ2-7, with 11 positions matching TRBD1. The length of the CDR3 is 15 residues. CDR1 is SGHRS and CDR2 is YFSETQ in the germline V gene. V shed 0 bases, J shed 6 bases, and the junction held 5 bases outside the gene matches. In DNA form, the CDR3 reads TGCGCCAGCAGCTTGGGGACAGGGGGCAATGGCGAGCAGTACTTC. It yields the protein CASSLGTGGNGEQYF.

CDR3 DNA: TGTGCCTGGAGTGTATCCAGGGGCAATGGCTACACCTTC. Translation gives CAWSVSRGNGYTF. J is TRBJ1-2 and V is TRBV30; TRBD1 is a possible D gene (6 bases). Germline loops: CDR1 GTSNPN, CDR2 SVGIG (reference sequence). V was trimmed by 0 bases and J by 6 bases, leaving 11 bases between them. The CDR3 contains 13 residues.